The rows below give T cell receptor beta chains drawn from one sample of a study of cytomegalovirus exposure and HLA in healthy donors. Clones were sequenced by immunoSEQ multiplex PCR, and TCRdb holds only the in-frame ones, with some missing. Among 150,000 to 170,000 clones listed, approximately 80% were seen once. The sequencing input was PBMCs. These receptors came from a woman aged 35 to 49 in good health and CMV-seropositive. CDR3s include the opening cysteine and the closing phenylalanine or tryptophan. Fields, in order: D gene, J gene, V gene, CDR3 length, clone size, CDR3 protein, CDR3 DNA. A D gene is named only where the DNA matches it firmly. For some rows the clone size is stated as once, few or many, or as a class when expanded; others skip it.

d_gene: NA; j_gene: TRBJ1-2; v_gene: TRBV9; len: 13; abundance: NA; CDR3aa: CASSVDGSGGYTF; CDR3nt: TGTGCCAGCAGCGTAGACGGTTCGGGGGGCTACACCTTC
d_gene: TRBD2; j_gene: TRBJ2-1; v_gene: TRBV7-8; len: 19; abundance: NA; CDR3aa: CASSRNHYSGASSYNEQFF; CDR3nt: TGTGCCAGCAGTCGAAACCATTATAGCGGGGCTAGCTCCTACAATGAGCAGTTCTTC
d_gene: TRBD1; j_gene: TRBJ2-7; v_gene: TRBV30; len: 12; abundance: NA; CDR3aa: CAWRGTAQEQYF; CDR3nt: TGTGCCTGGAGGGGGACAGCCCAAGAGCAGTACTTC
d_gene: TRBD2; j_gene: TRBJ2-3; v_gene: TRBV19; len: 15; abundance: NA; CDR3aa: CASSPRTSGRDTQYF; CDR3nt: TGTGCCAGTTCCCCTCGGACTAGCGGACGGGATACGCAGTATTTT
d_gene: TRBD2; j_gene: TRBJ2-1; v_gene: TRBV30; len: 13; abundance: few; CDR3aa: CAWSMTSPNEQFF; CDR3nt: TGTGCCTGGAGTATGACTAGCCCCAATGAGCAGTTCTTC
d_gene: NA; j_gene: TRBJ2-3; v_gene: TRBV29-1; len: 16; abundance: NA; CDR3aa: CSVEFGGKGSTDTQYF; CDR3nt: TGCAGCGTTGAGTTTGGGGGCAAGGGAAGCACAGATACGCAGTATTTT
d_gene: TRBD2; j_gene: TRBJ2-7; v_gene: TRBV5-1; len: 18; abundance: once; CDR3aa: CASSLGRGLAPNSYEQYF; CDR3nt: TGCGCCAGCAGCTTGGGACGGGGACTAGCGCCGAACTCCTACGAGCAGTACTTC
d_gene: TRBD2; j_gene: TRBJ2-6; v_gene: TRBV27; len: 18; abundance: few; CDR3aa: CASSLGVAGLTGANVLTF; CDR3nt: TGTGCCAGCAGTTTAGGAGTAGCGGGGTTAACTGGGGCCAACGTCCTGACTTTC
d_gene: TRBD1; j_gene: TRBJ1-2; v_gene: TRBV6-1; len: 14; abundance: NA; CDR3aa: CASRGTGYDYGYTF; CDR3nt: TGTGCCAGCAGGGGGACAGGGTACGACTATGGCTACACCTTC
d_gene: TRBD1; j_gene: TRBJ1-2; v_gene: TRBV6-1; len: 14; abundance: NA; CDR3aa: CASTLTGGIYGYTF; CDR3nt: TGTGCCAGCACTCTGACAGGGGGCATCTATGGCTACACCTTT
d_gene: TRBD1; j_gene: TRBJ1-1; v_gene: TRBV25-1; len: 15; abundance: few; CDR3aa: CASSPPGQGLRGAFF; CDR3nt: TGTGCCAGCAGTCCTCCGGGACAGGGCCTTAGGGGAGCTTTCTTT
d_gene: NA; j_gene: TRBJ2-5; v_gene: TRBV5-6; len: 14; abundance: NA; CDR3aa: CASRRSGAGETQYF; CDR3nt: TGTGCCAGTCGACGTAGCGGAGCTGGGGAGACCCAGTACTTC
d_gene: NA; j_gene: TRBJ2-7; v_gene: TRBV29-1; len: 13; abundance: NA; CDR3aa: CSDRPLPQGEQYF; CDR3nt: TGCAGCGACCGGCCCCTCCCCCAGGGCGAGCAGTACTTC
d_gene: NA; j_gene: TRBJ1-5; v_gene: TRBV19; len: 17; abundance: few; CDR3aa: CASSALRGANTHQPQHF; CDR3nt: TGTGCCAGTAGTGCGTTGCGGGGGGCGAATACCCATCAGCCCCAGCATTTT
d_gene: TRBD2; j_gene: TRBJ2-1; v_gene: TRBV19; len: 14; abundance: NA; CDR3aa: CASRETSGRGEQFF; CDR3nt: TGTGCCAGCCGGGAAACTAGCGGGAGAGGTGAGCAGTTCTTC
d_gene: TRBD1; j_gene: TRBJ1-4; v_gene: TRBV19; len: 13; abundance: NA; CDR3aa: CASSGTGFVELFF; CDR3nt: TGTGCCAGTAGTGGGACAGGTTTTGTCGAACTGTTTTTT
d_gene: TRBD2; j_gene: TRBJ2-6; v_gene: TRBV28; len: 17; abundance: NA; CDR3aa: CASTLRAGAGGANVLTF; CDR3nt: TGTGCCAGCACCCTTCGAGCGGGGGCAGGGGGGGCCAACGTCCTGACTTTC
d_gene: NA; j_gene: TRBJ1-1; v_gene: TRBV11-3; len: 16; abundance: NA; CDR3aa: CASSLAGLGRNTEAFF; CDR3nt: TGTGCCAGCAGCTTAGCAGGTCTGGGGCGGAACACTGAAGCTTTCTTT
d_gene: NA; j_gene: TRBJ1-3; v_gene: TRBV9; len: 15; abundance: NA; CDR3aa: CASSVGTVSGNTIYF; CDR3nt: TGTGCCAGCAGCGTGGGGACTGTCTCTGGAAACACCATATATTTT
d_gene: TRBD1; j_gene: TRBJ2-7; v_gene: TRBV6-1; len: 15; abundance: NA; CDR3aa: CASSAAGTGIYEQYF; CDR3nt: TGTGCCAGCAGTGCCGCCGGGACAGGAATCTACGAGCAGTACTTC
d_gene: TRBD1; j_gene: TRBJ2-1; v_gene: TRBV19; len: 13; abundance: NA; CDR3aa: CASRDTGDNEQFF; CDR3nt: TGTGCCAGTAGAGACACAGGGGACAATGAGCAGTTCTTC
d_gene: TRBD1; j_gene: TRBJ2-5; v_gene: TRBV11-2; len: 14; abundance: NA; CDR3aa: CASREDRGQETQYF; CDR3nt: TGTGCCAGCAGGGAGGACAGGGGCCAAGAGACCCAGTACTTC
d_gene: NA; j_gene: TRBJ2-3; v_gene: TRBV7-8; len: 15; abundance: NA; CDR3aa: CASSLSQGETDTQYF; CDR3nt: TGTGCCAGCAGCTTATCACAGGGAGAGACAGATACGCAGTATTTT
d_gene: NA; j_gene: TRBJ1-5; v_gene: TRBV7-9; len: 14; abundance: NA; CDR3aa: CASSITGLDQPQHF; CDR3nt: TGTGCCAGCAGCATTACAGGGTTGGATCAGCCCCAGCATTTT
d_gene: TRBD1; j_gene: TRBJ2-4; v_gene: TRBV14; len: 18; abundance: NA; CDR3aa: CASSQGYGTGTGKNIQYF; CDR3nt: TGTGCCAGCAGCCAAGGTTACGGGACAGGGACGGGCAAAAACATTCAGTACTTC
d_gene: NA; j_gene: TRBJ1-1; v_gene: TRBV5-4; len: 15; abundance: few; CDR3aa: CASIPTQGLNTEAFF; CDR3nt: TGTGCCAGCATACCTACCCAGGGCTTGAACACTGAAGCTTTCTTT
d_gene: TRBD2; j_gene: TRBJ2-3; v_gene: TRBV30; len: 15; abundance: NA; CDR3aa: CAWSVGTSLADTQYF; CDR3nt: TGTGCCTGGAGTGTAGGGACTAGTTTGGCAGATACGCAGTATTTT
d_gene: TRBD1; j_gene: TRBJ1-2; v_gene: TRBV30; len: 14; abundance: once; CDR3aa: CAWSFNRDRDGYTF; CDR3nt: TGTGCCTGGAGTTTCAATCGGGACAGGGATGGCTACACCTTC
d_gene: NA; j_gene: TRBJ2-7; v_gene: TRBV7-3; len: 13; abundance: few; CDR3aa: CASSLTENYEQYF; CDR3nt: TGTGCCAGCAGCTTGACAGAGAACTACGAGCAGTACTTC
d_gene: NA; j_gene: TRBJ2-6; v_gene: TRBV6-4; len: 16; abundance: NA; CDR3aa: CASSSTGLSGANVLTF; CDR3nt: TGTGCCAGCAGCAGTACAGGGCTTTCTGGGGCCAACGTCCTGACTTTC
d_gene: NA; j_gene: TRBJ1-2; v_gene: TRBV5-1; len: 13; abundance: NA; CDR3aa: CASSVGAGSGYTF; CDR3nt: TGCGCCAGCAGCGTAGGGGCAGGCTCTGGCTACACCTTC